This TCR beta chain emerged from a study of blood T cell repertoires in COVID-19. Measured with immunoSEQ multiplex PCR; TCRdb has only the in-frame clones, and not every one. The profile shows around 250,000 clones, 85% to 90% of them singletons. J gave up 4 bases and V 10 bases, and 6 bases lay outside the gene matches. CDR1 and CDR2 (germline): PRHDT, FYEKMQ (reference sequence). The CDR3 is 13 amino acids. Recovered Cohort 3 donors showed two negative PCRs, clearance, or symptom resolution. The V gene is TRBV13, the J gene TRBJ1-2, with 10 bases lining up with TRBD1. This sequence originates from a man in his late teens or twenties who had recovered from COVID-19. Source material: PBMCs or T cells enriched from blood (not recorded which). As DNA, the CDR3 is TGTGCCATACGGAGGACAGGGGGCTATGGCTACACCTTC. It translates to CAIRRTGGYGYTF.